This T cell receptor beta chain was captured in a study of STAT5B mutations in CD4+ large granular lymphocyte leukemia. Study outcomes and limitations: Patient CD4-sorted repertoires stayed more clonal than healthy ones after leukemic-clone removal. No patients shared main leukemic clonotypes, though about 25% appeared at low frequency elsewhere.

This was a survey-level run. The repertoire was sequenced with immunoSEQ multiplex PCR; TCRdb's copy has only in-frame clones and lacks some. The sample has about 31,000 clones, around three quarters seen once; the top ten hold 1.5% to 2%. In the case of this clone: Its antigen is currently unknown.

This receptor was taken from a human donor in good health. The sequencing input was CD4+ T cells from blood buffy coats.

The CDR3 is CASSLGTGRTYEQYF. DNA of the CDR3: TGCGCCAGCAGCTTGGGGACAGGGCGTACCTACGAGCAGTACTTC. V gene TRBV5-1 combines with J gene TRBJ2-7; 8 nucleotides align to TRBD1. Germline V gene sequence: CDR1 SGHRS, CDR2 YFSETQ. Trimming at V came to 0 bases and at J to 2 bases, leaving 4 bases not matched to a gene. The CDR3 sequence is 15 residues long.